This T cell receptor beta chain was sequenced in a study of shared clonotypes between healthy human individuals. As defined, naive CD8 cells were CD45RO-negative and positively selected for CCR7, with terminally differentiated effector memory CD45RA+ cells excluded. TCRdb's table, derived via immunoSEQ multiplex PCR, lists solely in-frame clones and lacks some. The sample lists around 1,900,000 clones, around 95% occurring once. The receptor was isolated from a young man in good health. Some clones in this sample may be carry-over from other donors' samples. Sequencing was carried out using naive CD8+ T cells from PBMCs.

The CDR3, as DNA: TGTGCCGCCGGACAGGCAGGATACGAGCAGTACTTC. The encoded protein is CAAGQAGYEQYF. The chain carries TRBV7-9 and TRBJ2-7; 7 bases align to TRBD1. V lost 11 bases, J lost 4 bases, and 8 bases stayed unmatched. CDR1 is SEHNR, CDR2 FQNEAQ, per germline (reference sequence). This CDR3 comprises 12 residues.